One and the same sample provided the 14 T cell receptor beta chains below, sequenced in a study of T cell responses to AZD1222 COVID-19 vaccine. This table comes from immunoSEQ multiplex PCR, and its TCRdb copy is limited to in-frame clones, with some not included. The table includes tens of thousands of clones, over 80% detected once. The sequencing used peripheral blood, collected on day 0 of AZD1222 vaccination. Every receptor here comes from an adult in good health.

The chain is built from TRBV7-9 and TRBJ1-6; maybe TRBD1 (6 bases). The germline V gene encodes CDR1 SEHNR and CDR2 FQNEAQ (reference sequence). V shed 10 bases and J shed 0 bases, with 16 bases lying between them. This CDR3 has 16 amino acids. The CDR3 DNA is TGTGCCACCCAGGGGACGGAAAACTCCTATAATTCACCCCTCCACTTT. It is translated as CATQGTENSYNSPLHF.

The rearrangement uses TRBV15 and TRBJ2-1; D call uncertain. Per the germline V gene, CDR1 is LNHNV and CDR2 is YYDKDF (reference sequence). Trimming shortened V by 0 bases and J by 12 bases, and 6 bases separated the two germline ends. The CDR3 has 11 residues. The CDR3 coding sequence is TGTGCCACCAGCAGAGATAATCTGCAGTTCTTC. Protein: CATSRDNLQFF.

CDR3 nucleotides: TGTGCCAGCAGAACGACAGGGGGCAAGTCCAATGAGCAGTTCTTC. This gives the protein CASRTTGGKSNEQFF. This chain connects TRBV2 to TRBJ2-1; 10 positions agree with TRBD1. V shed 6 bases, J shed 6 bases, and the junction held 8 bases outside the gene matches. The CDR3 consists of 15 residues. Germline V gives CDR1 SNHLY, CDR2 FYNNEI.

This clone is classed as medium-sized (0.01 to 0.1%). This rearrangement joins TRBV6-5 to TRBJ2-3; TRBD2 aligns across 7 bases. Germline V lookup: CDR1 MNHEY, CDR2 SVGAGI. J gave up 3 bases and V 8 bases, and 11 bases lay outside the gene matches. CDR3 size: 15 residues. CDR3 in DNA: TGTGCCAGCGGAGTGGGGGAGGGCCAAACAGATACGCAGTATTTT. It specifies CASGVGEGQTDTQYF.

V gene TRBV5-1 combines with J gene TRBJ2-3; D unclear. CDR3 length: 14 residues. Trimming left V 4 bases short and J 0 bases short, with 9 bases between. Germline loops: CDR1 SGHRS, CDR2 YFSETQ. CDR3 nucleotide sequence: TGCGCCAGCAGCCCCTTCTTGAGCACAGATACGCAGTATTTT. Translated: CASSPFLSTDTQYF.

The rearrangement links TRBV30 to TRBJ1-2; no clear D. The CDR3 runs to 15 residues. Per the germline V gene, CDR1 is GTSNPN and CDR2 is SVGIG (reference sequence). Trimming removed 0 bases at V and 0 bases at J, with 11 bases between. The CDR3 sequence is CAWSVSYRANYGYTF. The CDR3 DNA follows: TGTGCCTGGAGTGTTTCTTATAGAGCTAACTATGGCTACACCTTC.

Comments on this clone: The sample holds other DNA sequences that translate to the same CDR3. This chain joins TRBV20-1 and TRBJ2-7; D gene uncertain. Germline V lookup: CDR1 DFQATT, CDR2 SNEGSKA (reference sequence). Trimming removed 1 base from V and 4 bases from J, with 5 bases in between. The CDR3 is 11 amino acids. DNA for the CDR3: TGCAGTGCTAGAGCGGGTTACGAGCAGTACTTC. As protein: CSARAGYEQYF.

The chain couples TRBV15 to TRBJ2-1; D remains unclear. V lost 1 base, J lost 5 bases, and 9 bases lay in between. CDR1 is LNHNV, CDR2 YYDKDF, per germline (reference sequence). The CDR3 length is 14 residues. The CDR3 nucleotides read TGTGCCACCAGCAGAGGGGGTCAGAACAATGAGCAGTTCTTC. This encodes CATSRGGQNNEQFF.

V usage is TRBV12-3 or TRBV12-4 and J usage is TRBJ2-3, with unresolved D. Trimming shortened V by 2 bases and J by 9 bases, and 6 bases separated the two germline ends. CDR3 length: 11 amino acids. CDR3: CASSLHETQYF. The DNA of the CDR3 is TGTGCCAGCAGTTTACACGAGACGCAGTATTTT.

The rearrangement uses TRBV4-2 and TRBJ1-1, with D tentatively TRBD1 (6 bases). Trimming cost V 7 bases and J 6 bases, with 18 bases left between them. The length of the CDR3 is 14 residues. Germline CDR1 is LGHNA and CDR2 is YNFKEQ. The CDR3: CASTLGGGESEAFF. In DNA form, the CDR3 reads TGTGCCAGCACCCTAGGGGGAGGGGAGTCTGAAGCTTTCTTT.

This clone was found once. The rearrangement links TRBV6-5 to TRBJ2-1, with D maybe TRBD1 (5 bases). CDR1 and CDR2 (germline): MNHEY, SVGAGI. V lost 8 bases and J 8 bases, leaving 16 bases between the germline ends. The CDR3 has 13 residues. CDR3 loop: CASLWGYRHEQFF. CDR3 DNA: TGTGCCAGCTTATGGGGCTACCGGCATGAGCAGTTCTTC.

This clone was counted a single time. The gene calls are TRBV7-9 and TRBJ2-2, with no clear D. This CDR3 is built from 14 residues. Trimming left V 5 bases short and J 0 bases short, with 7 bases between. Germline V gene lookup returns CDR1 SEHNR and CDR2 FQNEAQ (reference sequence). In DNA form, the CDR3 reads TGTGCCAGCAGCCCCCCAACGAACACCGGGGAGCTGTTTTTT. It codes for CASSPPTNTGELFF.

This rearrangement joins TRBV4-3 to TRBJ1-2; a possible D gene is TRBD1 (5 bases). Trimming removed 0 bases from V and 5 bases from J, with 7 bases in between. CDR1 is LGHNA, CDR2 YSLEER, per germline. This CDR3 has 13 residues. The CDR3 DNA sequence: TGCGCCAGCAGCCAAGATCCAGGGTATGGCTACACCTTC. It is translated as CASSQDPGYGYTF.

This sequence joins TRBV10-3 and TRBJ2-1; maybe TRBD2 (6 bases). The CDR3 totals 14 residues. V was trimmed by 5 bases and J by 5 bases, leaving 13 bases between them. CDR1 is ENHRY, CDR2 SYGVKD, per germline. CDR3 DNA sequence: TGTGCCATCAGTCCCCGGGACTTCAACAATGAGCAGTTCTTC. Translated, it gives CAISPRDFNNEQFF.